A single T cell receptor (beta chain) is shown here with its context. Its antigen specificity is not known. Nothing much larger sits one base from this clone, and base qualities are not available. Receptor amplification or capture employed 5' RACE. This sample was sequenced with an Illumina HiSeq 2500. A second PCR of roughly 7 to 11 cycles was performed with a sample-barcoded 5' primer and a J-beta primer mix. A unique molecular identifier was introduced onto each TCR beta cDNA molecule by a template-switch 5' adaptor carrying 12 random nucleotides. At least 2.5 million CDR3-containing paired-end reads were obtained from each sample. First-strand cDNA synthesis was performed from all RNA using the Mint cDNA synthesis kit, with priming by a TRBC-specific oligonucleotide. After uracil-DNA glycosylase treatment, a first 18-cycle PCR used universal primers M1SS and BC2_uni_R on all cDNA. As for the original processing: Each sample was normalized by randomly selecting 1 million high-quality reads, each carrying a distinct molecular identifier. Instead of being binned into consensus sequences, reads with shared molecular identifiers were discarded. MiTCR, run with a Q25 quality threshold and the strictest error-elimination algorithm, handled CDR3 identification, clonotype clustering and error correction. Lower-bound total TCR beta diversity was estimated with a nonparametric unseen species model using Euler transformation. TCRdb reworked the public reads: Q25 trimming with fastp, MiXCR clone assembly, productive beta chains retained. A single entry per CDR3 protein holds the most common genes and DNA from its merged rows. TCRdb, not the original authors, processed these V and J calls. This sample gives approximately 900,000 distinct CDR3 sequences in total; around 48% of them show up just once. Around an eighth of the sample comes from the top ten.

Systemically healthy Caucasian individuals from Russia, 35 to 50 in total and aged roughly 6 to 95 years, were included as donors. Around 9.7 milliliters of peripheral blood were collected from each donor into EDTA-treated Vacutainer tubes. Ficoll-Paque density-gradient centrifugation was used to isolate PBMCs, with at least 7 million per sample. Trizol reagent was used to extract total RNA from PBMCs, with at least 5 micrograms per sample. The percentages of naive CD45RAhigh/CD27high T cells were determined by flow cytometry on a PBMC aliquot from every donor. The data were obtained in a study of blood T cells in healthy people across ages (dated by TCRdb to the mid-2010s). About the study as a whole: In model experiments, template switching captured about one uniquely barcoded TCR beta cDNA molecule for every two T cells. Age-related changes in TCR beta repertoire diversity were measured in the study by deep sequencing normalized with unique cDNA molecular identifiers. The donors were divided into four age groups: young (average around 15 years), middle-aged (over 35), aged (around 59) and long-lived (roughly 82). Donors of different ages were randomly distributed across sequencing lanes to avoid experimental bias. For two donors (one aged 18 to 30 and one aged 80 or older), the study analyzed two additional independent replicas of 1 million unique cDNA reads from the same blood draw. Points the paper makes about the study in general: Conclusive comparison of naive and antigen-experienced compartments was prevented by the profiling of bulk unsorted PBMCs. Donor CMV infection status was unknown, potentially confounding age-related changes in expanded clonotypes. As age increased, observed TCR beta diversity per million T cells dropped in a roughly linear way, and a significant reduction was already evident by age about 36. Estimates of total diversity based on one million sequenced T cells were regarded as lower bounds and as underestimates. There was a strong correlation between observed TCR beta diversity and the percentage of naive T cells measured by flow cytometry. Compared with the aged group, more naive CD4+ T cells, fewer expanded clones and increased TCR diversity were shown by the long-lived group, suggesting age selection.

This clonotype was sampled from a man between 25 and 39 years old in good health. Material for sequencing was blood.

The CDR3 here reads CASSQEGHRYQETQYF. The nucleotides are TGTGCCAGCAGCCAAGAAGGACACCGGTACCAAGAGACCCAGTACTTC. The chain is encoded by TRBV4-2 joined to TRBJ2-5, with a weak D call of TRBD1 (5 bases match). The CDR3, from cysteine to phenylalanine, totals 16 residues. Just CDR3 DNA is preserved here, 48 bases in frame from base 1. The germline V gene sets CDR1 to LGHNA and CDR2 to YNFKEQ. Trimming at the junction amounts to 0 bases on V and 0 bases on J, and the germline ends lie 11 bases apart.